This T cell receptor beta chain is from a study of Ad26.COV2.S vaccination and SARS-CoV-2 variants. Findings and caveats of the study: There was reportedly substantial breadth in spike-specific CD8+ and CD4+ T cell responses after vaccination. Vaccinees showed greater spike-specific TCR breadth than placebo recipients.

With respect to this clone: The antigen is not known.

Using immunoSEQ multiplex PCR, the repertoire was profiled, and TCRdb retains in-frame clones only, with some absent. The data show about 140,000 clones, more than 80% seen once. Trimming removed 4 bases at V and 1 base at J, with 20 bases between. Germline CDR1 and CDR2: SGHDT and YYEEEE. This CDR3 comprises 18 residues. V and J are TRBV5-6 and TRBJ2-2, with a tentative D call TRBD1 (5 bases). This receptor was taken from a human donor who had recovered from COVID-19. The material sequenced was peripheral blood, taken after recovery from COVID-19. The CDR3 bases are TGTGCCAGCAGCCCATGGGTTAGGGGCCACCAGAACACCGGGGAGCTGTTTTTT. Its translation is CASSPWVRGHQNTGELFF.